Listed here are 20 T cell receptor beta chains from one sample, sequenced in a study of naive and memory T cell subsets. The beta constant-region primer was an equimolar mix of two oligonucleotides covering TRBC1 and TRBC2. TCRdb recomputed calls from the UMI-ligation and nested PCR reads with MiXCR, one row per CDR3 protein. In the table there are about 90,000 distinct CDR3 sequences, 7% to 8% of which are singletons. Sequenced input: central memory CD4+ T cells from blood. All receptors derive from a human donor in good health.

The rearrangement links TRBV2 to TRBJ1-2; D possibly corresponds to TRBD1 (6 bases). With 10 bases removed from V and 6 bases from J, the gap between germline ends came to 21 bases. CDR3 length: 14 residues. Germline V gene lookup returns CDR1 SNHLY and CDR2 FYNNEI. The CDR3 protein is CATTLRAGADGYTF. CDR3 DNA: TGTGCCACGACGCTAAGGGCAGGGGCTGATGGCTACACCTTC.

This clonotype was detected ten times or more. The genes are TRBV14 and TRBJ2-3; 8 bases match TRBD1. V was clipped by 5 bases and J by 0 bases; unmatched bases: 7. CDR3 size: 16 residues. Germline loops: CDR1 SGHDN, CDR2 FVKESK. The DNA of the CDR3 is TGTGCCAGCAGCGAATACAGGGGGAGAAGCACAGATACGCAGTATTTT. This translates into CASSEYRGRSTDTQYF.

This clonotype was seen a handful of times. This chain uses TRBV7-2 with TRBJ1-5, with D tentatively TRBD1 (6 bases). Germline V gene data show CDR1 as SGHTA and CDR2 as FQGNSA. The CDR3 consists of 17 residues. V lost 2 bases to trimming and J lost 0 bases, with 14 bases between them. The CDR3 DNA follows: TGTGCCAGCAGCTTATTAGGACAGACCCATAGCAATCAGCCCCAGCATTTT. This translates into CASSLLGQTHSNQPQHF.

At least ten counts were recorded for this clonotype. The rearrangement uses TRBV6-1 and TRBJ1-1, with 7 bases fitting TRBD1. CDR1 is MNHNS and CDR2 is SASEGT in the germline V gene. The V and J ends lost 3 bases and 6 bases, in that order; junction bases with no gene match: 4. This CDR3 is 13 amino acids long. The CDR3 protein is CASSENRGPEAFF. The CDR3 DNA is TGTGCCAGCAGTGAGAACAGGGGACCTGAAGCTTTCTTT.

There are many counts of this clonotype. DNA for the CDR3: TGTGCCAGCAGTTTCTTGAGAAAAACTTACGAGCAGTACTTC. It yields the protein CASSFLRKTYEQYF. The chain uses TRBV28 and TRBJ2-7; D gene unclear. Germline-derived CDR1 and CDR2 are MDHEN and SYDVKM. CDR3 length equals 14 residues. V lost 3 bases and J 4 bases, leaving 13 bases between the germline ends.

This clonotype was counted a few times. CDR3 loop: CSARDHSGSYPDTQYF. CDR3 nucleotides: TGCAGTGCTAGAGACCATAGCGGGAGTTACCCAGATACGCAGTATTTT. The gene calls are TRBV20-1 and TRBJ2-3; 9 bases are shared with TRBD2. CDR3 length: 16 amino acids. V shed 0 bases, J shed 4 bases, and the junction held 8 bases outside the gene matches. CDR1 and CDR2 from the germline V gene are DFQATT and SNEGSKA (reference sequence).

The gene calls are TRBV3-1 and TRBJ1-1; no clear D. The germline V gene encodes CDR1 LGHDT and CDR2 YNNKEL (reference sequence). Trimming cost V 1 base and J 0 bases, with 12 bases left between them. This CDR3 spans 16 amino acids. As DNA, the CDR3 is TGTGCCAGCAGCCAAGTATTCGTAGGGATGAACACTGAAGCTTTCTTT. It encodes CASSQVFVGMNTEAFF.

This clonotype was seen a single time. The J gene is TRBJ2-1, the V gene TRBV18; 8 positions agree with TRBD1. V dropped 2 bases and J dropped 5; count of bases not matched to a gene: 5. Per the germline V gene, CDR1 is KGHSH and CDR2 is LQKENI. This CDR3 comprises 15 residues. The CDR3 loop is CASSPGQGSNNEQFF. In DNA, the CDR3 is TGTGCCAGCTCACCAGGACAGGGCTCAAACAATGAGCAGTTCTTC.

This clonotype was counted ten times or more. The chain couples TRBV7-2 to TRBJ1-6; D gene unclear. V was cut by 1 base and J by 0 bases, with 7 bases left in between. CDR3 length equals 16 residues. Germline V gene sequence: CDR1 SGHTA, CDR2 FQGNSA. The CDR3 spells CASSLEGSSYNSPLHF. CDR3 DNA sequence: TGTGCCAGCAGCTTAGAGGGAAGCTCCTATAATTCACCCCTCCACTTT.

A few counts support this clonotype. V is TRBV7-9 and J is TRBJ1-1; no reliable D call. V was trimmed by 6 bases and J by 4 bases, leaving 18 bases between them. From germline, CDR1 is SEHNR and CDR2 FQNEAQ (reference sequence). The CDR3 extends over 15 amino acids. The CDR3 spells CASRRDSGRATEAFF. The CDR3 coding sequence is TGTGCCAGCAGGAGAGACTCAGGCCGTGCCACTGAAGCTTTCTTT.

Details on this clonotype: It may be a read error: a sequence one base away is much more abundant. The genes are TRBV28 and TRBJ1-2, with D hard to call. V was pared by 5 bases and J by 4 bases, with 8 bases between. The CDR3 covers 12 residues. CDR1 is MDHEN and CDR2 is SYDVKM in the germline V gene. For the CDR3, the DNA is TGTGCCAGCAGTCGTGGTCCCTATGGCTACACCTTC. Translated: CASSRGPYGYTF.

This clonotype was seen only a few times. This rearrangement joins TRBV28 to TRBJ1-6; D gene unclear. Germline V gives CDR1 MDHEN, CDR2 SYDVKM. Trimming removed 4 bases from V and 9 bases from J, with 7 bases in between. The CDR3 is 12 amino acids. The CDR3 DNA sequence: TGTGCCAGCAGTTCCCCCACTTCACCCCTCCACTTT. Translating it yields CASSSPTSPLHF.

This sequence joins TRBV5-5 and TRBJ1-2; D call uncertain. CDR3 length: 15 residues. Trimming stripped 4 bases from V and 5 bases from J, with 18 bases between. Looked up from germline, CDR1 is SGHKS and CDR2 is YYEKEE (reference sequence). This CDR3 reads CASSHSPGPQYGYTF. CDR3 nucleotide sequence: TGTGCCAGCAGCCACAGCCCGGGTCCTCAGTATGGCTACACCTTC.

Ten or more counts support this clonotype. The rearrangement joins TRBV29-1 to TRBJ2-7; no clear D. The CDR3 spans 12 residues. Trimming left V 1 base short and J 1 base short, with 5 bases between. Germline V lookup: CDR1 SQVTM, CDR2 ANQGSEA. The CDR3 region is CSVEGKSYEQYF. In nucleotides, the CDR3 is TGCAGCGTTGAAGGCAAGTCCTACGAGCAGTACTTC.

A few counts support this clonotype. The CDR3 region is CASSSIIFRVGGGASGTQYF. In nucleotides, the CDR3 is TGTGCCAGCTCATCCATTATATTCCGAGTTGGCGGGGGGGCATCGGGGACCCAGTACTTC. V and J are TRBV28 and TRBJ2-5, with TRBD2 identical over 9 bases. Germline trimming cut 8 bases from V and 7 bases from J; bases unmatched to any gene: 29. CDR1 is MDHEN, CDR2 SYDVKM, per germline. The CDR3 consists of 20 residues.

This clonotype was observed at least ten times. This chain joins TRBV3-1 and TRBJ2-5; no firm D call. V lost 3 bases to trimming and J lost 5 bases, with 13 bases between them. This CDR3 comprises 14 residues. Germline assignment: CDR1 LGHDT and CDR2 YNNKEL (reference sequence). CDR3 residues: CASSQRLGLETQYF. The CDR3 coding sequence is TGTGCCAGCAGCCAGCGATTAGGGCTGGAGACCCAGTACTTC.

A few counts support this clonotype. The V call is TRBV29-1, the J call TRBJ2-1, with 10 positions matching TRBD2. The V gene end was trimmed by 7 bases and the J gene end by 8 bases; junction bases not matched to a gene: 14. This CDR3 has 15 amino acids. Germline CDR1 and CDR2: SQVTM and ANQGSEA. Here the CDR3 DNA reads TGCAGCGCCGCTAACCCTAGCGGGGGACGGTATGAGCAGTTCTTC. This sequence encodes CSAANPSGGRYEQFF.

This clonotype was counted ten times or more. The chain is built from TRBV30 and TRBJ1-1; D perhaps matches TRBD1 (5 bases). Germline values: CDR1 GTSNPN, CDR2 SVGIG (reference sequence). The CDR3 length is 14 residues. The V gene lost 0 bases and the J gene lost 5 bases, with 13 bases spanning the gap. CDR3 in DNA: TGTGCCTGGAGTGTACCAGGGATTGGGACTGAAGCTTTCTTT. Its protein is CAWSVPGIGTEAFF.

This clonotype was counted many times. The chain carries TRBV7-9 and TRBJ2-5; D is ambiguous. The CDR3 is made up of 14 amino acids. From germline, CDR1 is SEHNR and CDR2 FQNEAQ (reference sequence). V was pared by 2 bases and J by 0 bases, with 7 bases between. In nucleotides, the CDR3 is TGTGCCAGCAGCTTAATTGGGGACCAAGAGACCCAGTACTTC. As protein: CASSLIGDQETQYF. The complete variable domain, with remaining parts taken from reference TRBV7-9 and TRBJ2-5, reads DTGVSQNPRHKITKRGQNVTFRCDPISEHNRLYWYRQTLGQGPEFLTYFQNEAQLEKSRLLSDRFSAERPKGSFSTLEIQRTEQGDSAMYLCASSLIGDQETQYFGPGTRLLVL.

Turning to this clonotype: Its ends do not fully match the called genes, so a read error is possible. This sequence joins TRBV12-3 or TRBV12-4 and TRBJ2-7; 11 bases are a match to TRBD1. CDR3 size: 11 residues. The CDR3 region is CASSLDRGPDF. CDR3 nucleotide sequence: TGTGCCAGCAGTCTGGACAGGGGGCCGGACTTC.